Following are 32 T cell receptor beta chains from one sample sequenced in a study of blood T cell repertoires in COVID-19. Generated by immunoSEQ multiplex PCR, the TCRdb table keeps only in-frame clones and is missing some. The table has just over 150,000 clones, 84% seen once. Source material: peripheral blood. The origin of the receptors is a woman aged 45-59 years with acute or convalescent COVID-19.

J is TRBJ1-1 and V is TRBV5-1; a possible D gene is TRBD1 (6 bases). Germline V gene sequence: CDR1 SGHRS, CDR2 YFSETQ. This CDR3 comprises 14 residues. V gave up 0 bases and J gave up 11 bases, with 17 bases separating them. CDR3 protein: CASSLAPDSESAFF. Here the CDR3 DNA reads TGCGCCAGCAGCTTGGCTCCGGACAGTGAGTCGGCTTTCTTT.

This chain connects TRBV29-1 to TRBJ2-3, with a weak D call TRBD2 (7 bases). Germline V gene lookup returns CDR1 SQVTM and CDR2 ANQGSEA. The CDR3 runs to 15 residues. The CDR3 is CRATVGGPTTDTQYF. The DNA of the CDR3 is TGCAGAGCAACTGTGGGGGGGCCAACCACAGATACGCAGTATTTT.

The chain links TRBV5-4 to TRBJ2-1, with TRBD2 identical over 10 bases. V shed 7 bases, J shed 4 bases, and the junction held 8 bases outside the gene matches. The CDR3 is 15 residues long. Germline V gives CDR1 SGHNT, CDR2 YYREEE (reference sequence). The CDR3 nucleotides read TGTGCCAGCGGACAAGCGGGGGGGTTATACAATGAGCAGTTCTTC. Translation: CASGQAGGLYNEQFF. Full variable domain (outside the CDR3, taken from reference TRBV5-4 and TRBJ2-1): ETGVTQSPTHLIKTRGQQVTLRCSSQSGHNTVSWYQQALGQGPQFIFQYYREEENGRGNFPPRFSGLQFPNYSSELNVNALELDDSALYLCASGQAGGLYNEQFFGPGTRLTVL.

This chain connects TRBV7-2 to TRBJ2-5, with D maybe TRBD1 (7 bases). The CDR3 length is 16 residues. V lost 1 base and J 5 bases, leaving 17 bases between the germline ends. The germline CDR1 and CDR2 sequences are SGHTA and FQGNSA. DNA for the CDR3: TGTGCCAGCAGCTTAGTCGGGGTGACAGGGAGGGAGACCCAGTACTTC. It encodes CASSLVGVTGRETQYF.

Concerning this clone: The same CDR3 also results from other DNA sequences found in this sample. V is TRBV5-1 and J is TRBJ2-2; 12 positions agree with TRBD2. Germline V lookup: CDR1 SGHRS, CDR2 YFSETQ. This CDR3 is built from 16 residues. Trimming at V came to 3 bases and at J to 2 bases, leaving 2 bases not matched to a gene. The DNA for the CDR3 is TGCGCCAGCAGCTCACTAGCGGGGGGTAACACCGGGGAGCTGTTTTTT. As protein: CASSSLAGGNTGELFF.

The chain uses TRBV5-4 and TRBJ2-7; D might be TRBD2 (5 bases). The germline V and J ends were trimmed by 4 bases and 0 bases, with 11 bases remaining between them. This CDR3 has 14 residues. CDR1 and CDR2 (germline): SGHNT, YYREEE (reference sequence). The CDR3 DNA reads TGTGCCAGCAGCCGGACTCGAAGCTCCTACGAGCAGTACTTC. This translates into CASSRTRSSYEQYF. The full variable domain, in which reference TRBV5-4 and TRBJ2-7 provide the parts outside the CDR3, is ETGVTQSPTHLIKTRGQQVTLRCSSQSGHNTVSWYQQALGQGPQFIFQYYREEENGRGNFPPRFSGLQFPNYSSELNVNALELDDSALYLCASSRTRSSYEQYFGPGTRLTVT.

V usage is TRBV19 and J usage is TRBJ1-4; D is unclear. The CDR3 sequence is 12 residues long. Germline V gives CDR1 LNHDA, CDR2 SQIVND (reference sequence). V lost 5 bases and J lost 8, with 9 bases in between. In nucleotides, the CDR3 is TGTGCCAGTAGTCTAATGAGGGAAAAACTGTTTTTT. Its protein product is CASSLMREKLFF. Drawing the rest from reference TRBV19 and TRBJ1-4, the complete variable domain is DGGITQSPKYLFRKEGQNVTLSCEQNLNHDAMYWYRQDPGQGLRLIYYSQIVNDFQKGDIAEGYSVSREKKESFPLTVTSAQKNPTAFYLCASSLMREKLFFGSGTQLSVL.

The chain has TRBV7-2 and TRBJ2-2; D is perhaps TRBD2 (6 bases). The CDR3 consists of 16 residues. V lost 7 bases and J 4 bases, leaving 19 bases between the germline ends. The germline V gene encodes CDR1 SGHTA and CDR2 FQGNSA. The CDR3 DNA is TGTGCCAGCACCAACGCGGGAATGCGGGGCACCGGGGAGCTGTTTTTT. This codes for CASTNAGMRGTGELFF. The complete variable domain, with remaining parts taken from reference TRBV7-2 and TRBJ2-2, reads GAGVSQSPSNKVTEKGKDVELRCDPISGHTALYWYRQSLGQGLEFLIYFQGNSAPDKSGLPSDRFSAERTGGSVSTLTIQRTQQEDSAVYLCASTNAGMRGTGELFFGEGSRLTVL.

The chain employs TRBV7-9 and TRBJ1-5; TRBD1 aligns across 7 bases. The ends lost 5 bases at V and 3 bases at J; junction bases unmatched: 7. Germline loops: CDR1 SEHNR, CDR2 FQNEAQ (reference sequence). The CDR3 extends over 15 amino acids. CDR3 sequence (DNA): TGTGCCAGCAGCGCCCCTGACAGGGCCAATCAGCCCCAGCATTTT. It encodes CASSAPDRANQPQHF.

This clone came up once. The CDR3 is CASSTRAPLWETQYF. The CDR3 coding sequence is TGTGCCAGCTCAACTAGGGCTCCACTATGGGAGACCCAGTACTTC. The rearrangement uses TRBV9 and TRBJ2-5; maybe TRBD2 (5 bases). Between the trimmed V and J ends, which lost 7 bases and 5 bases, there was a span of 21 bases. The CDR3 has 15 residues. Germline loops: CDR1 SGDLS, CDR2 YYNGEE.

In this sample, this clone turned up once. V usage is TRBV30 and J usage is TRBJ2-5; D may be TRBD1 or TRBD2 (6 bases each). The CDR3 totals 13 residues. V shed 5 bases and J shed 5 bases, with 15 bases lying between them. Germline lookup yields CDR1 GTSNPN and CDR2 SVGIG (reference sequence). The CDR3 reads CAWGLQGSETQYF. The DNA of the CDR3 is TGTGCCTGGGGACTACAGGGCTCGGAGACCCAGTACTTC.

The chain employs TRBV4-3 and TRBJ2-3; TRBD2 matches at 8 bases. The V gene end was trimmed by 0 bases and the J gene end by 1 base; junction bases not matched to a gene: 3. From germline, CDR1 is LGHNA and CDR2 YSLEER. The CDR3 extends over 16 amino acids. CDR3 in amino acids: CASSQEMRGGTDTQYF. The DNA of the CDR3 is TGCGCCAGCAGCCAAGAGATGCGGGGGGGCACAGATACGCAGTATTTT.

V gene TRBV6-2 or TRBV6-3 combines with J gene TRBJ2-5; 12 bases are a match to TRBD2. Germline V lookup: CDR1 MNHEY, CDR2 SVGEGT. With 4 bases clipped from V and 2 bases from J, the junction kept 5 bases outside the gene matches. The CDR3 has 16 residues. DNA of the CDR3: TGTGCCAGCAGTTTTCGGACTAGCGGGATTCAAGAGACCCAGTACTTC. This translates into CASSFRTSGIQETQYF.

The rearrangement joins TRBV18 to TRBJ2-7; 7 nucleotides match TRBD2. The V segment lost 6 bases and the J segment 0 bases; nucleotides outside the gene matches: 8. Germline V lookup: CDR1 KGHSH, CDR2 LQKENI. The CDR3 runs 15 residues. The CDR3 protein is CASSLGGSDSYEQYF. Written as DNA, the CDR3 is TGTGCCAGCTCCCTTGGCGGGAGCGACTCCTACGAGCAGTACTTC.

The V call is TRBV5-5, the J call TRBJ2-1; TRBD2 matches 9 bases. Germline assignment: CDR1 SGHKS and CDR2 YYEKEE (reference sequence). The CDR3 totals 19 residues. The junction had 18 bases not matched to a gene; V was cut back by 4 bases and J by 4 bases. CDR3 coding DNA: TGTGCCAGCAGCCGGCGCGCGGTAGCGGGGGAGGTGTTTTACAATGAGCAGTTCTTC. Amino acid sequence: CASSRRAVAGEVFYNEQFF. Filled out from reference TRBV5-5 and TRBJ2-1, the complete variable domain reads DAGVTQSPTHLIKTRGQQVTLRCSPISGHKSVSWYQQVLGQGPQFIFQYYEKEERGRGNFPDRFSARQFPNYSSELNVNALLLGDSALYLCASSRRAVAGEVFYNEQFFGPGTRLTVL.

The chain's CDR3 is CASSRSNGADTQYF. The CDR3 DNA is TGTGCCAGTAGCAGATCGAACGGGGCAGATACGCAGTATTTT. The chain joins TRBV19 to TRBJ2-3, with D possibly TRBD2 on 5 matching bases. This CDR3 region has 14 residues. The germline V and J ends were trimmed by 6 bases and 4 bases, with 14 bases remaining between them. In germline, CDR1 is LNHDA, CDR2 SQIVND (reference sequence).

This clone was detected a few times. This chain connects TRBV28 to TRBJ2-7, with TRBD2 matching 8 bases. V shed 10 bases, J shed 0 bases, and the junction held 5 bases outside the gene matches. The CDR3 has 13 residues. Germline CDR1 and CDR2: MDHEN and SYDVKM. As DNA, the CDR3 is TGTGCCACCGGAAGCGGGAGCTCCTACGAGCAGTACTTC. Protein product: CATGSGSSYEQYF.

The chain links TRBV5-4 to TRBJ1-3; D gene uncertain. Trimming took 2 bases from V and 1 from J, leaving 7 bases between them. Germline CDR1 is SGHNT and CDR2 is YYREEE (reference sequence). The CDR3 runs 14 residues. CDR3 sequence: CASSFGISGNTIYF. CDR3 DNA: TGTGCCAGCAGCTTCGGGATTTCTGGAAACACCATATATTTT.

This clone was recorded once. V gene TRBV4-1 combines with J gene TRBJ2-3; weak D call: TRBD1 (6 bases). V was trimmed by 3 bases and J by 5 bases, leaving 12 bases between them. The CDR3 is 14 amino acids. Germline values: CDR1 MGHRA, CDR2 YSYEKL. CDR3 sequence: CASSQSGAGDTQYF. The CDR3 DNA reads as TGCGCCAGCAGCCAGTCAGGGGCAGGAGATACGCAGTATTTT.

There are a few counts of this clone. The genes are TRBV5-5 and TRBJ2-7; D might be TRBD1 (6 bases). The germline V gene has CDR1 SGHKS and CDR2 YYEKEE (reference sequence). The V gene lost 4 bases and the J gene lost 7 bases, with 12 bases spanning the gap. The CDR3 is 12 residues long. The CDR3 DNA reads TGTGCCAGCAGCCCCGGTACAGGGGAGCAGTACTTC. Its protein product is CASSPGTGEQYF.

This sequence joins TRBV4-2 and TRBJ2-1; no definite D call. V was pared by 1 base and J by 6 bases, with 7 bases between. The germline gives CDR1 LGHNA, CDR2 YNFKEQ. The CDR3 runs 13 residues. The DNA for the CDR3 is TGTGCCAGCAGCCAAGCGAGCGTCAATGAGCAGTTCTTC. Amino acids: CASSQASVNEQFF.

The chain has TRBV30 and TRBJ1-1; no reliable D call. V lost 0 bases to trimming and J lost 5 bases, with 10 bases between them. Per the germline V gene, CDR1 is GTSNPN and CDR2 is SVGIG (reference sequence). The CDR3 contains 13 residues. In nucleotides, the CDR3 is TGTGCCTGGAGTGTACTAGGAGGTACTGAAGCTTTCTTT. This gives the protein CAWSVLGGTEAFF.

The V gene is TRBV4-3, the J gene TRBJ2-3; 7 bases are shared with TRBD2. The CDR3 sequence is 15 residues long. V trimming: 6 bases; J trimming: 4 bases; junction bases outside the gene matches: 10. Germline V lookup: CDR1 LGHNA, CDR2 YSLEER. CDR3 amino acids: CASRGRLAEADTQYF. In DNA form, the CDR3 reads TGCGCCAGCAGGGGGAGACTAGCCGAGGCAGATACGCAGTATTTT.

The rearrangement joins TRBV3-1 (or the pseudogene TRBV3-2) to TRBJ1-4; 10 nucleotides agree with TRBD1. The J segment lost 5 bases and the V segment lost 0 bases, leaving 12 bases of the junction unmatched. The CDR3 spans 19 residues. The germline CDR1 and CDR2 sequences are LGHDT and YNNKEL (reference sequence). CDR3 bases: TGTGCCAGCAGCCAAGATCTTGCGTTTAGGACAGGGGGAAATGAAAAACTGTTTTTT. Its protein is CASSQDLAFRTGGNEKLFF.

This chain uses TRBV15 with TRBJ1-1; possibly TRBD1 for D (5 bases). The CDR3 contains 14 residues. The ends were cut back, 8 bases at V and 1 base at J, with 14 bases in the middle. The germline V gene encodes CDR1 LNHNV and CDR2 YYDKDF (reference sequence). CDR3 protein: CATGSRGENTEAFF. In nucleotides, the CDR3 is TGTGCCACCGGGTCACGGGGGGAGAACACTGAAGCTTTCTTT.

The chain uses TRBV7-8 and TRBJ1-1, with D possibly TRBD1 on 5 matching bases. V was trimmed by 5 bases and J by 4 bases, leaving 17 bases between them. Germline V gives CDR1 SGHVS, CDR2 FQNEAQ. This CDR3 is 15 amino acids long. The CDR3: CASSPSRPGGTEAFF. In DNA, the CDR3 is TGTGCCAGCAGCCCCTCGCGGCCGGGGGGCACTGAAGCTTTCTTT.

This sequence joins TRBV7-2 and TRBJ2-3, with D maybe TRBD2 (7 bases). V shed 2 bases and J shed 4 bases, with 13 bases lying between them. The CDR3 contains 15 residues. CDR1 is SGHTA and CDR2 is FQGNSA in the germline V gene. The CDR3 loop is CASSLRGARADTQYF. The CDR3, as DNA: TGTGCCAGCAGCTTACGGGGGGCAAGGGCAGATACGCAGTATTTT.

The chain couples TRBV18 to TRBJ2-7, with 8 bases identical to TRBD1. The germline V gene has CDR1 KGHSH and CDR2 LQKENI. The J segment lost 3 bases and the V segment lost 2 bases, leaving 6 bases of the junction unmatched. The CDR3 is made up of 15 amino acids. This chain's CDR3 is CASSPSRTGSYEQYF. The CDR3 DNA is TGTGCCAGCTCACCATCGAGGACAGGGAGCTACGAGCAGTACTTC.

The chain is built from TRBV11-2 and TRBJ2-7; no firm D call. CDR1 and CDR2 from the germline V gene are SGHAT and FQNNGV. The V end lost 5 bases, the J end lost 3 bases, and 5 bases lay between the germline ends. This CDR3 is 11 amino acids long. CDR3 protein: CASSQIYEQYF. CDR3 in DNA: TGTGCCAGCAGCCAGATCTACGAGCAGTACTTC.

The chain joins TRBV5-1 to TRBJ2-6; unclear D gene. This CDR3 is 16 amino acids long. The V and J ends lost 4 bases and 1 base respectively, with 12 bases between them. Germline CDR1 reads SGHRS; CDR2 reads YFSETQ. The CDR3 DNA reads TGCGCCAGCAGCCCTGACACGACGTCTGGGGCCAACGTCCTGACTTTC. Protein: CASSPDTTSGANVLTF. Drawing the rest from reference TRBV5-1 and TRBJ2-6, the complete variable domain is KAGVTQTPRYLIKTRGQQVTLSCSPISGHRSVSWYQQTPGQGLQFLFEYFSETQRNKGNFPGRFSGRQFSNSRSEMNVSTLELGDSALYLCASSPDTTSGANVLTFGAGSRLTVL.

The CDR3 DNA reads as TGCAGTGCCCTAGGCAATGAGCAGTTCTTC. It yields the protein CSALGNEQFF. The chain carries TRBV20-1 and TRBJ2-1; D gene unclear. Germline CDR1 reads DFQATT; CDR2 reads SNEGSKA (reference sequence). V lost 6 bases and J lost 6, with 6 bases in between. The CDR3 sequence is 10 residues long.

The rearrangement links TRBV5-6 to TRBJ1-6, with a weak D call TRBD1 (5 bases). Per the germline V gene, CDR1 is SGHDT and CDR2 is YYEEEE. Deletions cut 4 bases from V and 6 bases from J, with 14 bases between. This CDR3 contains 15 residues. For the CDR3, the DNA is TGTGCCAGCAGCCGGGGGGGAAGGACTAATTCACCCCTCCACTTT. This encodes CASSRGGRTNSPLHF.